This T cell receptor (beta chain) was recorded in a study of control samples from healthy donors and cancer patients. Data came from immunoSEQ multiplex PCR; TCRdb stores just in-frame clones and leaves some out. Among some 130,000 clones listed, roughly 92% were seen once. The CDR3 is 15 amino acids. Looked up from germline, CDR1 is MRHNA and CDR2 is SNTAGT. V was clipped by 0 bases and J by 2 bases, with 10 bases between them. The source material was blood. The V gene is TRBV6-4, the J gene TRBJ1-2; TRBD1 is a possible D gene (6 bases). The sequence derives from a man younger than 30 in good health. The CDR3 here is CASSDSDRLNYGYTF. The CDR3 DNA is TGTGCCAGCAGTGACTCGGACAGATTGAACTATGGCTACACCTTC.